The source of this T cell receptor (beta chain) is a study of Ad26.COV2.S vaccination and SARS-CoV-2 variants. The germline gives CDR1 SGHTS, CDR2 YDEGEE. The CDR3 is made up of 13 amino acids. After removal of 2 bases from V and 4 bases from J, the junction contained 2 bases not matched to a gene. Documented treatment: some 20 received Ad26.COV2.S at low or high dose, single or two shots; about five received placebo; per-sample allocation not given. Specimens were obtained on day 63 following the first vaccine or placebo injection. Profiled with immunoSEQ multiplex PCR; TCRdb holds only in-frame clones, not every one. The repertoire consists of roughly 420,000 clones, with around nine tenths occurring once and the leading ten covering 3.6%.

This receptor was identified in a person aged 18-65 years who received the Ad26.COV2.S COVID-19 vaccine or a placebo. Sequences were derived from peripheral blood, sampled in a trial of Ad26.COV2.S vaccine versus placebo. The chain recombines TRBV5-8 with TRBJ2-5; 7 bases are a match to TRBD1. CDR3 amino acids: CASSLRGPETQYF. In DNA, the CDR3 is TGTGCCAGCAGCTTAAGGGGGCCAGAGACCCAGTACTTC.